Listed below are T cell receptor beta chains from one sample, sequenced in a study of memory CD4+ T cells and cytomegalovirus serostatus. The protocol was immunoSEQ multiplex PCR, while the TCRdb copy is restricted to in-frame clones and leaves out a portion. Of about 96,000 clones in the sample, about 80% were seen once. Source material: memory CD4+ T cells from blood. Receptor source: an adult in good health and CMV-seropositive. The CDR3 runs from the conserved cysteine through the conserved F or W. The D gene is left open where the match is weak. The size field is filled for only some rows; it gives once, few, many or a size class.

. | TRBJ1-5 | TRBV7-9 | . | CASSEGQYYSNQPQHF | TGTGCCAGCAGCGAAGGACAGTATTATAGCAATCAGCCCCAGCATTTT
. | TRBJ2-1 | TRBV9 | . | CASSRGTYNEQFF | TGTGCCAGCAGCAGAGGGACGTACAATGAGCAGTTCTTC
. | TRBJ1-5 | TRBV19 | . | CASSIGQTHSNQPQHF | TGTGCCAGTAGTATAGGACAGACCCATAGCAATCAGCCCCAGCATTTT
TRBD1 | TRBJ2-7 | TRBV5-5 | . | CASSLLGQGAYEQYF | TGTGCCAGCAGCTTGTTGGGACAGGGGGCCTACGAGCAGTACTTC
. | TRBJ2-3 | TRBV11-3 | . | CASSSGVTDTQYF | TGTGCCAGCAGCTCCGGGGTCACAGATACGCAGTATTTT
. | TRBJ2-7 | TRBV5-8 | . | CASSYSYEQYF | TGTGCCAGCAGCTATTCCTACGAGCAGTACTTC
. | TRBJ1-1 | TRBV2 | . | CASSQDTEAFF | TGTGCCAGCAGCCAAGACACAGAAGCTTTCTTT
TRBD1 | TRBJ1-3 | TRBV7-2 | . | CASSLRVDRASEGNTIYF | TGTGCCAGCAGCTTAAGAGTAGACAGGGCCTCGGAGGGAAACACCATATATTTT
. | TRBJ2-1 | TRBV29-1 | . | CSVRAELTYNEQFF | TGCAGCGTGAGGGCAGAACTTACCTACAATGAGCAGTTCTTC
. | TRBJ1-1 | TRBV7-6 | . | CASSLAPPGRSTLLNTEAFF | TGTGCCAGCAGCTTAGCCCCTCCGGGCCGGAGCACTCTATTGAACACTGAAGCTTTCTTT
. | TRBJ1-2 | TRBV6-1 | . | CASRMAQNYGYTF | TGTGCCAGCAGGATGGCCCAGAACTATGGCTACACCTTC
. | TRBJ1-2 | TRBV9 | . | CASSVGPDSSYTF | TGTGCCAGCAGCGTAGGCCCGGACAGCAGCTACACCTTC
. | TRBJ2-5 | TRBV6-6 | . | CASSVTGPETQYF | TGTGCCAGCAGCGTAACGGGGCCGGAGACCCAGTACTTC
TRBD1 | TRBJ1-1 | TRBV2 | few | CASSQQGTEAFF | TGTGCCAGCAGTCAACAGGGGACTGAAGCTTTCTTT
TRBD2 | TRBJ2-1 | TRBV7-7 | . | CASSNSSGRAHEQFF | TGTGCTAGCAGCAACTCTAGCGGGAGGGCCCATGAGCAGTTCTTC
TRBD1 | TRBJ1-1 | TRBV7-9 | . | CASSLGGDSTEAFF | TGTGCCAGCAGCTTAGGAGGGGACAGCACTGAAGCTTTCTTT
. | TRBJ2-7 | TRBV14 | . | CASSQENVYYEQYF | TGTGCCAGCAGCCAAGAGAACGTCTACTACGAGCAGTACTTC
. | TRBJ2-3 | TRBV6-1 | . | CASSEGQQTQYF | TGTGCCAGCAGTGAAGGACAGCAAACGCAGTATTTT
. | TRBJ1-2 | TRBV7-9 | . | CASSLNTRGDYGYTF | TGTGCCAGCAGCTTAAATACGAGGGGGGACTATGGCTACACCTTC
TRBD2 | TRBJ2-6 | TRBV7-2 | . | CASSFPRGRAAGANVLTF | TGTGCCAGCAGCTTTCCTCGGGGGAGGGCAGCTGGGGCCAACGTCCTGACTTTC
. | TRBJ1-3 | TRBV9 | . | CASSFDLSGNTIYF | TGTGCCAGCAGCTTTGATTTGTCTGGAAACACCATATATTTT
. | TRBJ1-2 | TRBV6-6 | . | CASSYAGKDYGYTF | TGTGCCAGCAGTTACGCAGGCAAGGACTATGGCTACACCTTC
. | TRBJ1-2 | TRBV6-1 | . | CASSESIQGFNRYGYTF | TGTGCCAGCAGTGAATCAATACAGGGATTTAACCGATATGGCTACACCTTC
. | TRBJ1-1 | TRBV7-9 | . | CASSFGGPTEAFF | TGTGCCAGCAGCTTTGGGGGGCCTACTGAAGCTTTCTTT
TRBD1 | TRBJ2-5 | TRBV5-1 | . | CASSSTGGQETQYF | TGCGCCAGCAGCTCCACAGGGGGCCAAGAGACCCAGTACTTC
. | TRBJ1-1 | TRBV28 | . | CASRWDTEAFF | TGTGCCAGCAGGTGGGACACTGAAGCTTTCTTT
. | TRBJ2-3 | TRBV4-2 | . | CASSQGARESDTQYF | TGTGCCAGCAGCCAAGGGGCGAGGGAGTCAGATACGCAGTATTTT
. | TRBJ1-2 | TRBV27 | once | CASSPSGAGYGYTF | TGTGCCAGCAGTCCCTCAGGGGCGGGTTATGGCTACACCTTC
. | TRBJ2-7 | TRBV6-1 | . | CASSSGLGPYEQYF | TGTGCCAGCAGCTCGGGTCTGGGCCCCTACGAGCAGTACTTC
. | TRBJ1-2 | TRBV4-1 | . | CASSQGGFNYGYTF | TGCGCCAGCAGCCAAGGGGGGTTTAACTATGGCTACACCTTC
. | TRBJ2-3 | TRBV27 | . | CASSPIQHPDTQYF | TGTGCCAGCAGTCCTATCCAGCACCCAGATACGCAGTATTTT
. | TRBJ1-1 | TRBV5-1 | . | CASSPGHNTEAFF | TGCGCCAGCAGCCCTGGACATAACACTGAAGCTTTCTTT
. | TRBJ2-7 | TRBV5-1 | . | CASSTPTRYEQYF | TGCGCCAGCAGCACCCCGACTCGGTACGAGCAGTACTTC
TRBD1 | TRBJ1-2 | TRBV19 | once | CASSPNQQGSNGYTF | TGTGCCAGTAGTCCGAATCAACAGGGGTCGAATGGCTACACCTTC
TRBD1 | TRBJ2-7 | TRBV7-3 | . | CASSPQGASIGEQYF | TGTGCCAGCAGCCCCCAGGGGGCTAGTATAGGCGAGCAGTACTTC
TRBD1 | TRBJ2-4 | TRBV11-3 | . | CASSFPPTGEIAKNIQYF | TGTGCCAGCAGCTTTCCGCCGACAGGGGAAATAGCCAAAAACATTCAGTACTTC
. | TRBJ1-1 | TRBV5-6 | . | CASSDRTGRAEAFF | TGTGCCAGCAGTGACAGGACGGGTAGAGCTGAAGCTTTCTTT
. | TRBJ1-1 | TRBV29-1 | . | CSVLARSGTEAFF | TGCAGCGTTCTGGCTCGTAGCGGGACTGAAGCTTTCTTT
. | TRBJ1-2 | TRBV28 | . | CASGYAGANYGYTF | TGTGCCAGCGGGTACGCAGGGGCTAACTATGGCTACACCTTC
. | TRBJ1-1 | TRBV7-2 | . | CASSQQGNTEAFF | TGTGCCAGCAGCCAACAGGGGAACACTGAAGCTTTCTTT
TRBD2 | TRBJ2-3 | TRBV15 | once | CATSRERTSGRRDTQYF | TGTGCCACCAGCAGAGAAAGAACTAGCGGGAGAAGAGATACGCAGTATTTT
TRBD2 | TRBJ2-1 | TRBV7-3 | few | CASSISAGNYNEQFF | TGTGCCAGCAGTATCTCAGCGGGGAATTACAATGAGCAGTTCTTC
. | TRBJ1-2 | TRBV6-6 | . | CASSYIYGYTF | TGTGCCAGCAGTTACATTTATGGCTACACCTTC